This T cell receptor (beta chain) was identified in a study of cytomegalovirus exposure and HLA in healthy donors. As regards this clone: Its target is not known.

The PCR used 60 Vbeta and 13 Jbeta primers. Clones were read by immunoSEQ multiplex PCR, and TCRdb kept only the in-frame ones, dropping some. The sample records approximately 200,000 clones, 80% to 85% being singletons. Whole-study results and caveats: An apparent linkage of common viral pathogens to several of the most significant clusters emerged in a later analysis.

The V gene end was trimmed by 10 bases and the J gene end by 5 bases; junction bases not matched to a gene: 10. Germline assignment: CDR1 MGHDK and CDR2 SYGVNS. The CDR3 loop spans 13 amino acids. Material for sequencing was PBMCs. This TCR derives from a boy between 5 and 17 years old in good health and CMV-seronegative. This chain uses TRBV25-1 with TRBJ1-2; 7 bases map to TRBD1. The CDR3 sequence: CATRDSPGYGYTF. The CDR3 nucleotides read TGTGCCACCCGGGACAGTCCAGGGTATGGCTACACCTTC.